This T cell receptor (beta chain) was identified in a study of cytomegalovirus exposure and HLA in healthy donors. Study results and caveats: HLA alleles showed associations with 16,951 TCR beta sequences in a later analysis, at a 0.05 false discovery rate.

V was cut by 6 bases and J by 4 bases, with 13 bases left in between. Per the germline V gene, CDR1 is MRHNA and CDR2 is SNTAGT. The CDR3 length is 15 residues. The PCR contained 60 Vbeta and 13 Jbeta primers. Produced via immunoSEQ multiplex PCR; TCRdb's table is partial and in-frame only. The repertoire consists of 100,000 to 150,000 clones, with about 74% occurring once and the leading ten covering roughly 4.1%. Comment on this clone: The antigen remains unidentified.

The V call is TRBV6-4, the J call TRBJ1-6; no definite D call. Input material: PBMCs. The clonotype was recovered from a woman aged 45 to 65 in good health and CMV-seropositive. The CDR3 sequence: CASRTQADYNSPLHF. The CDR3 region has the DNA TGTGCCAGCAGGACCCAAGCGGATTATAATTCACCCCTCCACTTT.